This T cell receptor beta chain was sequenced during a study of blood T cell repertoires in COVID-19. The wider study: Material from acute and convalescent COVID-19 was sourced from the United States, Italy and Spain. From T cells, B-cell-depleted T cells, or PBMCs came the material, which was cDNA or gDNA.

CDR3 length equals 14 residues. Between the trimmed V and J ends, which lost 2 bases and 2 bases, there was a span of 8 bases. Germline lookup yields CDR1 SGHTA and CDR2 FQGTGA. Authors' analysis steps: Estimation of nucleated cell counts relied on the amplification of reference gene primers. The table came from immunoSEQ multiplex PCR; TCRdb's copy has only in-frame clones and leaves some out. The V and J calls and the clone size are those of that table, but D and trimming were determined from the DNA. Here the sample spans fewer than 200,000 clones, about four fifths being singletons. V is TRBV7-3 and J is TRBJ2-3, with D uncertain. Sequenced sample: peripheral blood. The source of this sequence is a man between 65 and 79 years old with active or convalescent COVID-19. The CDR3 region has the DNA TGTGCCAGCAGCTTACGTTCCTCCACAGATACGCAGTATTTT. Translation: CASSLRSSTDTQYF.